A single sample is the source of the 28 T cell receptor beta chains below, sequenced in a study of blood T cell repertoires in COVID-19. TCRdb's copy holds only in-frame clones and misses some; the assay was immunoSEQ multiplex PCR. The table includes over 120,000 clones, approximately 89% detected once. Sequencing used peripheral blood. These receptors came from a human donor in a cohort sampled during active COVID-19.

The rearrangement joins TRBV5-4 to TRBJ2-1; 10 nucleotides align to TRBD2. With V trimmed by 6 bases and J by 5 bases, 5 bases remained unmatched. This CDR3 has 14 residues. In germline, CDR1 is SGHNT, CDR2 YYREEE (reference sequence). The CDR3 reads CASTPSGGDNEQFF. DNA of the CDR3: TGTGCCAGCACCCCGAGCGGGGGGGACAATGAGCAGTTCTTC.

The V call is TRBV6-5, the J call TRBJ1-5, with 9 bases that match TRBD1. Germline loops: CDR1 MNHEY, CDR2 SVGAGI. After removal of 6 bases from V and 3 bases from J, the junction contained 6 bases not matched to a gene. The CDR3 is 15 amino acids. DNA for the CDR3: TGTGCCAGCAGGGGAACAGGGGGCAACAATCAGCCCCAGCATTTT. This gives the protein CASRGTGGNNQPQHF.

The chain has TRBV6-5 and TRBJ2-1, with TRBD2 as a possible D gene (6 bases). Germline V gene lookup returns CDR1 MNHEY and CDR2 SVGAGI. The V and J ends lost 0 bases and 8 bases respectively, with 14 bases between them. The CDR3 runs to 15 residues. The CDR3 loop is CASSYSIGGYHEQFF. CDR3 in DNA: TGTGCCAGCAGTTACTCGATAGGAGGGTACCATGAGCAGTTCTTC.

The rearrangement joins TRBV5-8 to TRBJ1-4, with 9 bases lining up with TRBD1. The CDR3 sequence is 15 residues long. Germline V gene lookup returns CDR1 SGHTS and CDR2 YDEGEE. Losses at the gene ends were 4 bases for V and 8 bases for J; bases not matched to a gene: 9. The CDR3 coding sequence is TGTGCCAGCAGCAACAACAGGGGGCTAGGGGAAAAACTGTTTTTT. Protein product: CASSNNRGLGEKLFF.

The chain is built from TRBV6-2 or TRBV6-3 and TRBJ2-4; D gene ambiguous. The CDR3 sequence is 15 residues long. The germline V gene encodes CDR1 MNHEY and CDR2 SVGEGT. Trimming took off 1 base at V and 3 bases at J, with 10 bases between the two ends. The CDR3 DNA is TGTGCCAGCAGTTACTTGTACTCGGGCAAAAACATTCAGTACTTC. The encoded protein is CASSYLYSGKNIQYF.

The chain links TRBV29-1 to TRBJ1-1, with 7 bases identical to TRBD1. V was clipped by 5 bases and J by 0 bases; unmatched bases: 3. CDR1 and CDR2 from the germline V gene are SQVTM and ANQGSEA. The CDR3 runs 13 residues. CDR3 sequence reads: CSVMTGLNTEAFF. Written as DNA, the CDR3 is TGCAGCGTTATGACAGGGTTGAACACTGAAGCTTTCTTT.

The chain joins TRBV9 to TRBJ2-7; TRBD1 aligns across 8 bases. V lost 4 bases, J lost 3 bases, and 12 bases stayed unmatched. CDR3 size: 16 residues. The germline V gene encodes CDR1 SGDLS and CDR2 YYNGEE. This chain's CDR3 is CASSPLGPGGDYEQYF. DNA of the CDR3: TGTGCCAGCAGCCCATTGGGACCAGGGGGCGACTACGAGCAGTACTTC.

The chain is built from TRBV4-1 and TRBJ1-2, with D hard to call. This CDR3 has 15 amino acids. Trimming removed 2 bases from V and 0 bases from J, with 10 bases in between. Germline lookup yields CDR1 MGHRA and CDR2 YSYEKL. CDR3 loop: CASSQPAGANYGYTF. The CDR3 DNA reads as TGCGCCAGCAGCCAACCTGCCGGAGCTAACTATGGCTACACCTTC.

The V gene is TRBV4-3, the J gene TRBJ2-7, with TRBD1 matching over 7 bases. The CDR3 contains 15 residues. V lost 6 bases to trimming and J lost 1 base; unmatched junction nucleotides: 9. Germline V gene data show CDR1 as LGHNA and CDR2 as YSLEER. The CDR3, as DNA: TGCGCCAGCAGTCACTACAGGGGAATTTCCTACGAGCAGTACTTC. Translated, it gives CASSHYRGISYEQYF.

The rearrangement uses TRBV7-2 and TRBJ1-1; D perhaps matches TRBD1 (6 bases). V gave up 5 bases and J gave up 4 bases, with 11 bases separating them. This CDR3 comprises 13 residues. CDR1 and CDR2 from the germline V gene are SGHTA and FQGNSA. The CDR3 DNA follows: TGTGCCAGCAGCACAGGGTGGGGCACTGAAGCTTTCTTT. Its translation: CASSTGWGTEAFF.

This clone was counted a few times. The rearrangement uses TRBV5-4 and TRBJ1-4, with D possibly TRBD1 on 6 matching bases. V lost 1 base and J 8 bases, leaving 15 bases between the germline ends. CDR3 length equals 15 residues. Germline V lookup: CDR1 SGHNT, CDR2 YYREEE (reference sequence). CDR3 nucleotide sequence: TGTGCCAGCAGCTTGTTTCCAGGGGTTCTGGAAAAACTGTTTTTT. It encodes CASSLFPGVLEKLFF.

The chain combines TRBV7-6 with TRBJ1-2; D remains unclear. Germline V gives CDR1 SGHVS, CDR2 FNYEAQ. The CDR3 has 14 amino acids. The V gene lost 5 bases and the J gene lost 4 bases, with 14 bases spanning the gap. CDR3 residues: CASSPGSIPYGYTF. The CDR3 region has the DNA TGTGCCAGCAGCCCCGGGTCAATCCCCTATGGCTACACCTTC.

The chain uses TRBV18 and TRBJ1-2, with TRBD1 as a possible D gene (5 bases). This CDR3 region has 13 residues. The germline V gene has CDR1 KGHSH and CDR2 LQKENI. V was clipped by 0 bases and J by 7 bases, with 9 bases between them. CDR3 residues: CASSPPVGGGYTF. The CDR3, as DNA: TGTGCCAGCTCACCACCGGTGGGGGGTGGCTACACCTTC.

This clone was detected only a few times. The V call is TRBV5-4, the J call TRBJ1-1; 7 nucleotides line up with TRBD1. This CDR3 is 15 amino acids long. Germline loops: CDR1 SGHNT, CDR2 YYREEE (reference sequence). Trimming at V came to 5 bases and at J to 0 bases, leaving 7 bases not matched to a gene. CDR3 sequence (DNA): TGTGCCAGCAGGCAAGGGGGCAGGATGAACACTGAAGCTTTCTTT. Translation: CASRQGGRMNTEAFF.

The J gene is TRBJ1-4, the V gene TRBV27; weak D call: TRBD1 (6 bases). CDR1 and CDR2 from the germline V gene are MNHEY and SMNVEV (reference sequence). Trimming removed 0 bases from V and 2 bases from J, with 7 bases in between. The CDR3 is 15 amino acids. CDR3 region: CASSLSQGTNEKLFF. The CDR3, as DNA: TGTGCCAGCAGTTTATCACAGGGTACTAATGAAAAACTGTTTTTT.

V is TRBV11-2 and J is TRBJ2-3; D remains ambiguous. Germline V gives CDR1 SGHAT, CDR2 FQNNGV. The CDR3 is 13 amino acids. Trimming shortened V by 5 bases and J by 4 bases, and 10 bases separated the two germline ends. The CDR3 spells CASSPRRADTQYF. The CDR3 DNA reads as TGTGCCAGCAGCCCCCGACGGGCAGATACGCAGTATTTT.

This clone came up once. V gene TRBV3-1 (or the pseudogene TRBV3-2) combines with J gene TRBJ1-5; D is uncertain. The CDR3 runs to 15 residues. The V gene lost 4 bases and the J gene lost 0 bases, with 10 bases spanning the gap. Germline CDR1 is LGHDT and CDR2 is YNNKEL (reference sequence). The CDR3 here is CASSPLYGSNQPQHF. In nucleotides, the CDR3 is TGTGCCAGCAGCCCCCTTTACGGTAGCAATCAGCCCCAGCATTTT.

The chain has TRBV7-2 and TRBJ2-7; 7 bases are a match to TRBD1. Germline CDR1 reads SGHTA; CDR2 reads FQGNSA. Trimming took 5 bases from V and 8 from J; bases not matched to a gene: 6. CDR3 length: 12 residues. CDR3 sequence reads: CASSRDSPKQYF. The DNA of the CDR3 is TGTGCCAGCAGCCGGGACAGTCCTAAGCAGTACTTC. Drawing the rest from reference TRBV7-2 and TRBJ2-7, the complete variable domain is GAGVSQSPSNKVTEKGKDVELRCDPISGHTALYWYRQSLGQGLEFLIYFQGNSAPDKSGLPSDRFSAERTGGSVSTLTIQRTQQEDSAVYLCASSRDSPKQYFGPGTRLTVT.

The chain joins TRBV9 to TRBJ1-3; 10 nucleotides match TRBD1. Per the germline V gene, CDR1 is SGDLS and CDR2 is YYNGEE. The CDR3 extends over 17 amino acids. V shed 3 bases, J shed 3 bases, and the junction held 9 bases outside the gene matches. CDR3 sequence (DNA): TGTGCCAGCAGCGAGACGACCGGGACAGGGGATGGAAACACCATATATTTT. Translating it yields CASSETTGTGDGNTIYF.

The chain employs TRBV20-1 and TRBJ2-5; a weak D match, TRBD1 (6 bases). Germline CDR1 DFQATT, CDR2 SNEGSKA (reference sequence). Deletions cut 3 bases from V and 4 bases from J, with 15 bases between. The CDR3 extends over 14 amino acids. Here the CDR3 reads CSASPGQPGETQYF. The DNA of the CDR3 is TGCAGTGCTAGTCCCGGACAGCCCGGAGAGACCCAGTACTTC.

This chain uses TRBV4-2 with TRBJ1-2; TRBD1 might be the D (5 bases). CDR1 is LGHNA, CDR2 YNFKEQ, per germline. The CDR3 is 13 amino acids. The V and J ends lost 2 bases and 6 bases respectively, with 10 bases between them. In nucleotides, the CDR3 is TGTGCCAGCAGCCAAAGCAGGGTTGATGGCTACACCTTC. It specifies CASSQSRVDGYTF.

This sequence joins TRBV9 and TRBJ2-1, with 7 bases that match TRBD2. CDR3 length: 17 amino acids. Trimming at V came to 8 bases and at J to 2 bases, leaving 16 bases not matched to a gene. CDR1 SGDLS and CDR2 YYNGEE come from the germline V gene. In DNA, the CDR3 is TGTGCCAGTGCTCGGGCTAGCGGCCCCAGGACCTACAATGAGCAGTTCTTC. Encoded protein: CASARASGPRTYNEQFF. Supplemented by reference TRBV9 and TRBJ2-1, the full variable domain reads DSGVTQTPKHLITATGQRVTLRCSPRSGDLSVYWYQQSLDQGLQFLIQYYNGEERAKGNILERFSAQQFPDLHSELNLSSLELGDSALYFCASARASGPRTYNEQFFGPGTRLTVL.

This chain links TRBV11-2 with TRBJ1-4; 9 bases fit TRBD1. This CDR3 is 13 amino acids long. The ends lost 9 bases at V and 8 bases at J; junction bases unmatched: 7. Per germline, CDR1 SGHAT and CDR2 FQNNGV. The CDR3 region is CARGDRVREKLFF. The CDR3, as DNA: TGTGCCAGAGGGGACAGGGTTCGGGAAAAACTGTTTTTT.

The CDR3, as DNA: TGTGCCAGCAGCCGCCGGGACTACACAGATACGCAGTATTTT. It translates to CASSRRDYTDTQYF. The chain is built from TRBV3-1 (or the pseudogene TRBV3-2) and TRBJ2-3; 7 positions match TRBD2. The length of the CDR3 is 14 residues. The V segment lost 4 bases and the J segment 2 bases; nucleotides outside the gene matches: 3. Germline V gene lookup returns CDR1 LGHDT and CDR2 YNNKEL (reference sequence).

This chain connects TRBV6-5 to TRBJ1-2, with D possibly TRBD1 on 6 matching bases. With 5 bases removed from V and 3 bases from J, the gap between germline ends came to 13 bases. CDR3 length: 14 residues. Looked up from germline, CDR1 is MNHEY and CDR2 is SVGAGI. CDR3 sequence (DNA): TGTGCCAGCAGTCGCTCAGGGGCTGACTATGGCTACACCTTC. The encoded protein is CASSRSGADYGYTF.

This clone was detected only a few times. The J gene is TRBJ1-5, the V gene TRBV9; D is possibly TRBD1 (6 bases). CDR3 length: 14 residues. Trimming cost V 3 bases and J 10 bases, with 17 bases left between them. Germline CDR1 reads SGDLS; CDR2 reads YYNGEE. The CDR3 protein is CASSAGGGSFPQHF. The CDR3 nucleotides are TGTGCCAGCAGCGCGGGAGGGGGATCATTTCCCCAGCATTTT.

The V call is TRBV5-1, the J call TRBJ2-7, with D maybe TRBD1 (6 bases). This CDR3 region has 12 residues. V shed 7 bases and J shed 2 bases, with 10 bases lying between them. Per the germline V gene, CDR1 is SGHRS and CDR2 is YFSETQ. Here the CDR3 reads CASRGTTYEQYF. Written as DNA, the CDR3 is TGCGCCAGCCGAGGGACAACCTACGAGCAGTACTTC. Variable domain in full (rest from reference TRBV5-1 and TRBJ2-7): KAGVTQTPRYLIKTRGQQVTLSCSPISGHRSVSWYQQTPGQGLQFLFEYFSETQRNKGNFPGRFSGRQFSNSRSEMNVSTLELGDSALYLCASRGTTYEQYFGPGTRLTVT.

This clone was detected a few times. The CDR3 nucleotides are TGTGCCAGTAGTATAGATAGGAACGGGGAGGCCTATGGCTACACCTTC. Amino acids: CASSIDRNGEAYGYTF. V is TRBV19 and J is TRBJ1-2; D not certain. This CDR3 contains 16 residues. The V and J ends lost 0 bases and 4 bases respectively, with 15 bases between them. Germline V CDR1 and CDR2: LNHDA, SQIVND (reference sequence).